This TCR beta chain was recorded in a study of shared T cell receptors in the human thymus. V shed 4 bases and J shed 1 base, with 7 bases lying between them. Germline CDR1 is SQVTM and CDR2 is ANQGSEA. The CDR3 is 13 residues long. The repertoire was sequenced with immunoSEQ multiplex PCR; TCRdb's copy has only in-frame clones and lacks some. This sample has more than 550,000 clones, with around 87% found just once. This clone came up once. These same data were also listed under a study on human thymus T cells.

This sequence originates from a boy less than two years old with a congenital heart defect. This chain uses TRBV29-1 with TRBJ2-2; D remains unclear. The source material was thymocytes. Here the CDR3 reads CSVVFMNTGELFF. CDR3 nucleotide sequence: TGCAGCGTTGTTTTTATGAACACCGGGGAGCTGTTTTTT.